The 25 T cell receptor beta chains listed next were all sequenced from one sample in a study of blood T cell repertoires in COVID-19. This table comes from immunoSEQ multiplex PCR, and its TCRdb copy is limited to in-frame clones, with some not included. Of 150,000 to 200,000 clones listed, 88% are singletons. Specimen: peripheral blood. Receptors were obtained from a human donor in a cohort sampled during active COVID-19.

The V gene is TRBV19, the J gene TRBJ2-4, with D tentatively TRBD1 (6 bases). CDR3 size: 15 residues. V lost 1 base and J 0 bases, leaving 7 bases between the germline ends. Per germline, CDR1 LNHDA and CDR2 SQIVND (reference sequence). The CDR3 is CASSIVQGAKNIQYF. CDR3 bases: TGTGCCAGTAGTATAGTACAGGGAGCCAAAAACATTCAGTACTTC.

The genes are TRBV5-1 and TRBJ1-1; 8 bases fit TRBD1. Germline trimming cut 5 bases from V and 1 base from J; bases unmatched to any gene: 4. Germline V gene data show CDR1 as SGHRS and CDR2 as YFSETQ. The length of the CDR3 is 14 residues. The CDR3, as DNA: TGCGCCAGCAGGCGGGACAGGTCGAACACTGAAGCTTTCTTT. Translation gives CASRRDRSNTEAFF.

The chain has TRBV3-1 (or the pseudogene TRBV3-2) and TRBJ2-3; 11 bases align to TRBD2. Germline V gives CDR1 LGHDT, CDR2 YNNKEL (reference sequence). This CDR3 is built from 16 residues. J lost 7 bases, V lost 3 bases, and 9 bases had no gene match. CDR3 in amino acids: CASSHNSGGALNTQYF. The CDR3 DNA reads TGTGCCAGCAGCCATAATAGCGGGGGGGCACTAAATACGCAGTATTTT.

J is TRBJ2-5 and V is TRBV19; D perhaps matches TRBD1 (6 bases). Germline lookup yields CDR1 LNHDA and CDR2 SQIVND (reference sequence). The CDR3 spans 17 residues. Trimming took 1 base from V and 6 from J, leaving 21 bases between them. Here the CDR3 reads CASSIVPWTAIGQTQYF. For the CDR3, the DNA is TGTGCCAGTAGTATAGTCCCCTGGACAGCCATCGGGCAGACCCAGTACTTC.

This clone showed up just once. The V call is TRBV6-6, the J call TRBJ2-3, with 8 bases identical to TRBD1. This CDR3 has 14 amino acids. Germline loops: CDR1 MNHNY, CDR2 SVGAGI (reference sequence). The V segment lost 0 bases and the J segment 5 bases; nucleotides outside the gene matches: 1. In nucleotides, the CDR3 is TGTGCCAGCAGTTACTCCAGGGGGCGAGATACGCAGTATTTT. This sequence encodes CASSYSRGRDTQYF.

This clone was seen a handful of times. The chain joins TRBV7-2 to TRBJ2-2, with TRBD1 as a possible D gene (5 bases). The CDR3 has 14 residues. Germline CDR1 is SGHTA and CDR2 is FQGNSA. Trimming left V 3 bases short and J 4 bases short, with 9 bases between. CDR3 protein: CASSLRQSTGELFF. In DNA, the CDR3 is TGTGCCAGCAGCTTGAGACAGAGCACCGGGGAGCTGTTTTTT.

The V call is TRBV6-5, the J call TRBJ2-6, with D possibly matching TRBD1 (5 bases). CDR1 and CDR2 (germline): MNHEY, SVGAGI. The CDR3 is made up of 15 amino acids. V was trimmed by 5 bases and J by 4 bases, leaving 12 bases between them. The CDR3 here is CASSKGISGANVLTF. CDR3 DNA sequence: TGTGCCAGCAGTAAGGGGATTTCCGGGGCCAACGTCCTGACTTTC.

V usage is TRBV6-5 and J usage is TRBJ2-1; 7 nucleotides align to TRBD2. CDR3 length equals 15 residues. V was pared by 6 bases and J by 0 bases, with 5 bases of the junction left unmatched. Germline loops: CDR1 MNHEY, CDR2 SVGAGI. The CDR3 DNA sequence: TGTGCCAGCAGCAAGCCGGGAGGCTCCTACAATGAGCAGTTCTTC. It yields the protein CASSKPGGSYNEQFF.

The rearrangement links TRBV11-2 to TRBJ2-5; 8 bases fit TRBD2. The CDR3 loop spans 13 amino acids. The germline gives CDR1 SGHAT, CDR2 FQNNGV. V was clipped by 6 bases and J by 3 bases; unmatched bases: 3. Here the CDR3 reads CASRRGAKETQYF. The CDR3 DNA reads TGTGCCAGCAGGCGGGGGGCCAAAGAGACCCAGTACTTC.

The chain links TRBV5-5 to TRBJ2-1; 9 bases align to TRBD2. V lost 0 bases to trimming and J lost 5 bases; unmatched junction nucleotides: 3. The germline CDR1 and CDR2 sequences are SGHKS and YYEKEE (reference sequence). The CDR3 spans 15 residues. CDR3 amino acids: CASSLAGLANNEQFF. The CDR3, as DNA: TGTGCCAGCAGCTTGGCCGGACTAGCGAACAATGAGCAGTTCTTC.

This chain uses TRBV5-1 with TRBJ2-1; TRBD1 aligns across 7 bases. CDR3 length: 12 residues. V gave up 3 bases and J gave up 13 bases; unmatched junction bases: 7. Germline lookup yields CDR1 SGHRS and CDR2 YFSETQ. The CDR3 protein is CASSWDSLEQFF. The CDR3 DNA follows: TGCGCCAGCAGCTGGGACAGCCTAGAACAGTTCTTC.

This clone was observed a handful of times. The CDR3 DNA reads TGTGCCAGCAGTTGGGGACTCGCCGGCAATGAGCAGTTCTTC. It codes for CASSWGLAGNEQFF. J is TRBJ2-1 and V is TRBV5-6, with a weak D call TRBD2 (6 bases). The germline CDR1 and CDR2 sequences are SGHDT and YYEEEE. This CDR3 is 14 amino acids long. V was clipped by 5 bases and J by 6 bases, with 15 bases between them.

This CDR3 reads CASSSLLDNEQFF. CDR3 DNA: TGTGCCAGCAGTTCACTTCTAGACAATGAGCAGTTCTTC. The genes are TRBV28 and TRBJ2-1; D unclear. Germline CDR1 is MDHEN and CDR2 is SYDVKM. The CDR3 loop spans 13 amino acids. V dropped 4 bases and J dropped 5 bases, with 9 bases sitting between them.

This rearrangement joins TRBV2 to TRBJ2-1; 13 bases match TRBD2. V trimming: 6 bases; J trimming: 0 bases; junction bases outside the gene matches: 14. Per germline, CDR1 SNHLY and CDR2 FYNNEI. This CDR3 comprises 20 residues. DNA for the CDR3: TGTGCCAGCAGGGACCCCGGGACTAGCGGGGTATTAAGCTCCTACAATGAGCAGTTCTTC. It yields the protein CASRDPGTSGVLSSYNEQFF.

The rearrangement links TRBV24-1 to TRBJ2-3; a possible D gene is TRBD1 (6 bases). Germline V lookup: CDR1 KGHDR, CDR2 SFDVKD. The CDR3 is 14 amino acids. Between the trimmed V and J ends, which lost 3 bases and 8 bases, there was a span of 14 bases. The chain's CDR3 is CATSDPDRWGTQYF. CDR3 DNA: TGTGCCACCAGTGATCCAGACAGGTGGGGTACGCAGTATTTT.

The chain combines TRBV18 with TRBJ2-5, with 14 bases that match TRBD2. CDR1 is KGHSH, CDR2 LQKENI, per germline. V lost 0 bases and J lost 5; bases outside the gene matches: 2. The CDR3 totals 16 residues. This CDR3 reads CASSPPGLAGDETQYF. Written as DNA, the CDR3 is TGTGCCAGCTCACCACCGGGACTAGCGGGAGACGAGACCCAGTACTTC.

The chain couples TRBV2 to TRBJ1-4; D is perhaps TRBD1 (6 bases). Germline V CDR1 and CDR2: SNHLY, FYNNEI. The CDR3 sequence is 15 residues long. Trimming left V 6 bases short and J 0 bases short, with 11 bases between. The CDR3 protein is CASRFTGSTNEKLFF. The CDR3 bases are TGTGCCAGCAGGTTCACAGGGTCAACTAATGAAAAACTGTTTTTT.

The CDR3 nucleotides are TGTGCCAGCAGTTACGACAACACTAACTATGGCTACACCTTC. Translation gives CASSYDNTNYGYTF. The V call is TRBV6-2 or TRBV6-3, the J call TRBJ1-2; no clear D gene. The length of the CDR3 is 14 residues. Trimming took off 2 bases at V and 0 bases at J, with 7 bases between the two ends. CDR1 and CDR2 from the germline V gene are MNHEY and SVGEGT.

The chain has TRBV9 and TRBJ1-1; D is unresolved. This CDR3 has 14 residues. V lost 4 bases to trimming and J lost 0 bases, with 10 bases between them. Germline loops: CDR1 SGDLS, CDR2 YYNGEE. For the CDR3, the DNA is TGTGCCAGCAGCCCCCAGCAGGTGAACACTGAAGCTTTCTTT. Translated, it gives CASSPQQVNTEAFF.

In DNA, the CDR3 is TGTGCCACCAGTGATTTGCTGCGGGGCACAGATACGCAGTATTTT. It yields the protein CATSDLLRGTDTQYF. This chain uses TRBV24-1 with TRBJ2-3, with D possibly being TRBD2 (5 bases). The germline V gene encodes CDR1 KGHDR and CDR2 SFDVKD. The length of the CDR3 is 15 residues. V was shortened by 0 bases and J by 1 base, with 7 bases between the two germline ends.

This chain links TRBV30 with TRBJ1-4; 8 bases align to TRBD1. J was trimmed by 8 bases and V by 3 bases; bases with no gene match: 5. Germline V lookup: CDR1 GTSNPN, CDR2 SVGIG (reference sequence). The CDR3 covers 13 residues. CDR3 residues: CAWSGQGREKLFF. Written as DNA, the CDR3 is TGTGCCTGGAGCGGACAGGGAAGGGAAAAACTGTTTTTT.

The chain carries TRBV5-1 and TRBJ2-1, with a tentative D call TRBD2 (6 bases). V dropped 4 bases and J dropped 0 bases, with 14 bases sitting between them. Germline loops: CDR1 SGHRS, CDR2 YFSETQ. The CDR3 has 16 amino acids. CDR3: CASSHRDWSSYNEQFF. The CDR3 DNA sequence: TGCGCCAGCAGCCACCGGGACTGGAGCTCCTACAATGAGCAGTTCTTC.

J is TRBJ2-7 and V is TRBV5-1; TRBD1 matches 9 bases. CDR1 is SGHRS and CDR2 is YFSETQ in the germline V gene. The CDR3 extends over 14 amino acids. The V segment lost 4 bases and the J segment 6 bases; nucleotides outside the gene matches: 8. CDR3 nucleotide sequence: TGCGCCAGCAGCCCCGGGACAGGGTTCCTCGAGCAGTACTTC. Translating gives CASSPGTGFLEQYF. The entire variable domain, with the rest obtained from reference TRBV5-1 and TRBJ2-7, is as follows: KAGVTQTPRYLIKTRGQQVTLSCSPISGHRSVSWYQQTPGQGLQFLFEYFSETQRNKGNFPGRFSGRQFSNSRSEMNVSTLELGDSALYLCASSPGTGFLEQYFGPGTRLTVT.

The V gene is TRBV5-4, the J gene TRBJ2-2; D gene ambiguous. The germline V gene encodes CDR1 SGHNT and CDR2 YYREEE (reference sequence). The CDR3 totals 15 residues. V dropped 0 bases and J dropped 0 bases, with 6 bases sitting between them. For the CDR3, the DNA is TGTGCCAGCAGCTTGGACCAGGCGAACACCGGGGAGCTGTTTTTT. Its translation: CASSLDQANTGELFF.

The chain carries TRBV3-1 (or the pseudogene TRBV3-2) and TRBJ1-5; perhaps TRBD1 as D (6 bases). The length of the CDR3 is 15 residues. V lost 7 bases and J lost 7, with 20 bases in between. The germline V gene encodes CDR1 LGHDT and CDR2 YNNKEL (reference sequence). The CDR3 DNA reads TGTGCCAGCAACACAGGGCCTCTCAGTGGGCAGCCCCAGCATTTT. Protein: CASNTGPLSGQPQHF.